This T cell receptor beta chain stems from a study of T cells after yellow fever vaccination. At the level of the study: Fractions with few cells were prepared using SMART-Seq v4 Ultra Low Input.

Study findings and constraints: After the booster, 96% of CD4 and about nine tenths of CD8 primary-response clones were re-detected. Just a small share of clonotypes turned up in the CD4 compartment as well as the CD8 compartment.

Template switching with 5'RACE generated the TCR cDNA and added a universal primer site and UMIs. Each CDR3 protein is one row after TCRdb ran MiXCR on the 5' RACE reads. Counted here are around 320,000 distinct CDR3 sequences, 3.5% to 5% occurring once; the ten biggest clones make up approximately 19%. This clonotype was recorded many times. Antigen specificity is unknown. Per the germline V gene, CDR1 is SNHLY and CDR2 is FYNNEI. The V segment lost 6 bases and the J segment 0 bases; nucleotides outside the gene matches: 4. The CDR3 spans 16 residues. The sequenced sample was PBMCs, obtained 15 days after the yellow fever booster vaccination. The chain joins TRBV2 to TRBJ1-6; 8 bases align to TRBD1. This clonotype was obtained from a man between 18 and 29 years old who received the YFV17D yellow fever vaccine. CDR3 sequence (DNA): TGTGCCAGCAGGGACAGGGCCAGCTCCTATAATTCACCCCTCCACTTT. Translated, it gives CASRDRASSYNSPLHF.